This is a list of T cell receptor beta chains from one sample in a study of T cells in Graves' hyperthyroidism and ophthalmopathy. TCRdb called the multiplex PCR reads again in MiXCR, with one record for every CDR3 protein. The sample lists 490,000 or so distinct CDR3 sequences, about 22% seen once, with about 53% in the top ten. Sequenced sample: blood. The receptors stem from a woman in her sixties or seventies with Graves' ophthalmopathy. Both conserved end residues are part of each CDR3. Each record gives: clone size, D gene, CDR3 length, J gene, V gene, CDR3 protein, CDR3 DNA. A D gene is named only where the DNA matches it firmly. A row's size may be missing; if present it is once, few, many or a size class.

>.|.|14|TRBJ1-1|TRBV28
CVTGQGRMNTEAFF
TGTGTGACAGGTCAGGGTCGTATGAACACTGAAGCTTTCTTT
>few|.|14|TRBJ2-5|TRBV7-9
CASSFLAPGATQYF
TGTGCCAGCAGCTTTTTGGCTCCCGGGGCGACCCAGTACTTC
>many|.|14|TRBJ2-5|TRBV28
CASSFVGGQETQYF
TGTGCCAGCAGTTTCGTGGGGGGCCAAGAGACCCAGTACTTC
>.|.|11|TRBJ2-1|TRBV20-1
CSARDKNEQFF
TGCAGTGCTAGAGATAAGAATGAGCAGTTCTTC
>few|.|12|TRBJ2-1|TRBV7-2
CASSLDTARQFF
TGTGCCAGCAGCTTAGATACGGCTCGGCAGTTCTTC
>few|.|13|TRBJ1-1|TRBV5-1
CASGTTGNTEAFF
TGCGCCAGCGGAACGACAGGGAACACTGAAGCTTTCTTT
>.|TRBD2|17|TRBJ2-4|TRBV5-8
CASSQARTSGKPDIQYF
TGCGCCAGCAGCCAAGCCCGGACTAGCGGCAAACCAGACATTCAGTACTTC
>many|.|15|TRBJ2-1|TRBV5-1
CASSPLTGTADEQFF
TGCGCCAGCAGCCCCCTTACGGGGACCGCGGATGAGCAGTTCTTC
>.|.|14|TRBJ2-2|TRBV24-1
CATSGLENTGELFF
TGTGCCACCAGTGGCCTCGAGAACACCGGGGAGCTGTTTTTT
>many|.|15|TRBJ2-3|TRBV7-8
CASSFGDISTDTQYF
TGTGCCAGCAGCTTTGGGGATATTAGCACAGATACGCAGTATTTT
>few|TRBD1|17|TRBJ1-5|TRBV6-5
CASSPGQGSSGNQPQHF
TGTGCCAGCAGCCCAGGACAGGGGTCGAGCGGCAATCAGCCCCAGCATTTT
>many|TRBD2|13|TRBJ2-1|TRBV2
CASTAGVGNEQFF
TGTGCCAGCACGGCGGGAGTGGGCAATGAGCAGTTCTTC
>many|.|15|TRBJ2-1|TRBV12-3/TRBV12-4
CASSLGGGNYNEQFF
TGTGCCAGCAGTTTAGGCGGCGGGAATTACAATGAGCAGTTCTTC
>.|.|14|TRBJ2-1|TRBV18
CASSPPPAYNEQFF
TGTGCCAGCTCACCACCTCCGGCGTACAATGAGCAGTTCTTC
>few|TRBD1|15|TRBJ1-5|TRBV12-3/TRBV12-4
CASSLGQGDVQPQHF
TGTGCCAGCAGCTTAGGACAGGGGGACGTTCAGCCCCAGCATTTT
>many|.|17|TRBJ1-5|TRBV19
CASSIPPGRYSNQPQHF
TGTGCCAGTAGTATCCCCCCGGGACGGTATAGCAATCAGCCCCAGCATTTT